This T cell receptor (beta chain) is drawn from a study of CD8 T cells in ankylosing spondylitis. The study's findings and limits: Ankylosing spondylitis blood appeared to carry a characteristic TCR beta motif of roughly eight highly homologous variants.

Notes on this clonotype: Its target is not known.

TCRdb used MiXCR to reprocess the 5' RACE reads, holding one entry per CDR3 protein. The sample has almost 400,000 distinct CDR3 sequences; approximately 20% are singletons. V lost 1 base and J 1 base, leaving 7 bases between the germline ends. CDR1 and CDR2 (germline): SGHAT, FQNNGV. The CDR3 is 14 residues long. The rearrangement links TRBV11-2 to TRBJ2-5; no clear D gene. The origin of this receptor is a male donor with ankylosing spondylitis. Sequencing used blood, either unsorted or a sorted T cell fraction (not recorded which). The CDR3 region has the DNA TGTGCCAGCAGCTTAGTCAGGTCCCAAGAGACCCAGTACTTC. As protein: CASSLVRSQETQYF.